Sequencing of this T cell receptor beta chain was carried out in a study of early T cells in non-severe SARS-CoV-2 infection. For the study at large: Unpaired chains resulted from sequencing bulk RNA of unsorted whole blood. Study-level results: The study's VDJdb matching favored anti-spike CD8 responses and missed private and CD4 specificities.

The TCR library protocol attached unique molecular identifiers to the individual cDNA molecules. Via MiXCR, TCRdb re-called the 5' RACE reads, giving one row per CDR3 protein. The repertoire has tens of thousands of distinct CDR3 sequences, roughly 6.2% of them found once; the top ten carry just under 4%. For this clonotype: Its matching antigen is unknown.

The length of the CDR3 is 15 residues. The V gene's germline CDR1 is MNHEY and CDR2 SVGEGT. Trimming took off 2 bases at V and 0 bases at J, with 5 bases between the two ends. Input material: whole blood. The chain has TRBV6-2 or TRBV6-3 and TRBJ2-6; a possible D gene is TRBD1 (5 bases). The receptor was isolated from an adult who was a healthcare worker with PCR-confirmed SARS-CoV-2 infection or an uninfected control (not recorded which). This CDR3 reads CASSYDSSGANVLTF. CDR3 bases: TGTGCCAGCAGTTACGACAGCTCTGGGGCCAACGTCCTGACTTTC.